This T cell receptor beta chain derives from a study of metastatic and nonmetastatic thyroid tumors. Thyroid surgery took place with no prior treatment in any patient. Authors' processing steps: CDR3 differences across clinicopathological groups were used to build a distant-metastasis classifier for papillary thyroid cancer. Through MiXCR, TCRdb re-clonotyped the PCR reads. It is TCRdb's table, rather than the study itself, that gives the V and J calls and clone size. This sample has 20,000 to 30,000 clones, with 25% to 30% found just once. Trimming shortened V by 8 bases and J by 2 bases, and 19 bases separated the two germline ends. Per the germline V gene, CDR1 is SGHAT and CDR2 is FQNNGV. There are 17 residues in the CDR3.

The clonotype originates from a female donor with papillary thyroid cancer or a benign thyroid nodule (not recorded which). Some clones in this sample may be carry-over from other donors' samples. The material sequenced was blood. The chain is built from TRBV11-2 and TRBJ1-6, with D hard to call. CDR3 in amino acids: CASPWREGRPYNSPLHF. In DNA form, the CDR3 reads TGTGCCAGCCCCTGGAGGGAGGGAAGACCCTATAATTCACCCCTCCACTTT.